The rows below give T cell receptor beta chains drawn from one sample of a study of T cell changes during pregnancy in multiple sclerosis. The repertoire was sequenced with immunoSEQ multiplex PCR; TCRdb's copy has only in-frame clones and lacks some. Among around 75,000 clones, 80% to 90% were seen once, and the ten largest hold approximately 0.97%. Sequencing was performed on peripheral blood, taken in the first trimester of pregnancy. Receptors were obtained from a female donor in good health, enrolled as a control in a pregnancy study. Each CDR3 is given with its conserved first and last residue. D genes are given only for firm matches. A row's size may be missing; if present it is once, few, many or a size class.

J	D	V	length	size	CDR3	DNA
TRBJ1-1	-	TRBV6-6	12	-	CASSYTATEAFF	TGTGCCAGCAGTTATACAGCCACTGAAGCTTTCTTT
TRBJ1-3	-	TRBV9	13	-	CASSVERGNTIYF	TGTGCCAGCAGCGTAGAGAGAGGAAACACCATATATTTT
TRBJ1-4	-	TRBV5-1	14	once	CASTATATNEKLFF	TGCGCCAGCACTGCAACAGCAACTAATGAAAAACTGTTTTTT
TRBJ2-7	TRBD1	TRBV11-2	17	-	CASSRPGGTAKLYEQYF	TGTGCCAGCAGCAGACCGGGTGGGACAGCAAAACTCTACGAGCAGTACTTC
TRBJ2-3	-	TRBV5-4	15	-	CASSPKQGWTDTQYF	TGTGCCAGCAGCCCAAAACAGGGATGGACAGATACGCAGTATTTT
TRBJ2-7	TRBD1	TRBV5-1	14	-	CASSTTGGSHEQYF	TGCGCCAGCAGCACGACAGGGGGCTCCCACGAGCAGTACTTC
TRBJ1-5	-	TRBV29-1	14	-	CSVSPGAGNQPQHF	TGCAGCGTTTCCCCAGGGGCGGGCAATCAGCCCCAGCATTTT
TRBJ2-1	TRBD2	TRBV7-2	14	-	CASLGLAGIVEQFF	TGTGCCAGCTTGGGACTAGCGGGGATCGTTGAGCAGTTCTTC
TRBJ2-1	TRBD1	TRBV28	14	few	CATLDRGRGGEQFF	TGTGCCACCTTGGACAGGGGGCGGGGGGGGGAGCAGTTCTTC
TRBJ2-7	TRBD2	TRBV7-2	16	-	CASSLGAGGPGYEQYF	TGTGCCAGCAGCTTAGGGGCGGGGGGGCCGGGCTACGAGCAGTACTTC
TRBJ2-1	TRBD2	TRBV27	16	-	CASSPRLAALYNEQFF	TGTGCCAGCAGTCCGAGACTAGCGGCTCTATACAATGAGCAGTTCTTC
TRBJ2-7	TRBD1	TRBV7-9	15	-	CASSLAGQGGYEQYF	TGTGCCAGCAGCTTAGCGGGACAGGGGGGATACGAGCAGTACTTC
TRBJ2-7	-	TRBV6-5	13	few	CASSPTGNYEQYF	TGTGCCAGCAGTCCCACAGGGAACTACGAGCAGTACTTC
TRBJ1-3	-	TRBV18	17	-	CASSPIGRARSGNTIYF	TGTGCCAGCTCACCAATTGGGCGGGCCCGCTCTGGAAACACCATATATTTT
TRBJ2-2	TRBD1	TRBV28	15	-	CASSLGQDRGGELFF	TGTGCCAGCAGTTTAGGGCAGGACAGGGGCGGGGAGCTGTTTTTT
TRBJ2-7	TRBD1	TRBV4-1	15	-	CASSHRDSGTYEQYF	TGCGCCAGCAGCCATCGGGACAGCGGAACTTACGAGCAGTACTTC
TRBJ1-5	-	TRBV2	15	-	CASSRRSQYNQPQHF	TGTGCCAGCAGCCGCCGATCACAGTACAATCAGCCCCAGCATTTT
TRBJ2-3	TRBD1	TRBV19	15	-	CASRSGTGYTDTQYF	TGTGCCAGTAGATCCGGGACAGGGTACACAGATACGCAGTATTTT
TRBJ2-4	TRBD2	TRBV5-6	17	once	CASSLAGAGGAKNIQYF	TGTGCCAGCAGCTTGGCCGGTGCGGGGGGAGCCAAAAACATTCAGTACTTC
TRBJ1-6	-	TRBV19	14	once	CASSIVARDSPLHF	TGTGCCAGTAGTATAGTGGCCCGTGATTCACCCCTCCACTTT
TRBJ2-1	-	TRBV5-1	14	-	CASSLAWRSDEQFF	TGCGCCAGCAGCTTGGCCTGGAGGTCGGACGAGCAGTTCTTC
TRBJ2-7	-	TRBV7-2	13	-	CASSSLLSYEQYF	TGTGCCAGCAGCTCGCTACTCTCCTACGAGCAGTACTTC
TRBJ1-6	-	TRBV28	16	-	CASSDAARGWNSPLHF	TGTGCCAGCAGCGACGCAGCTAGGGGCTGGAATTCACCCCTCCACTTT
TRBJ2-1	-	TRBV19	12	-	CASSLLGTPTFF	TGTGCCAGTAGTTTACTTGGGACTCCTACGTTCTTC
TRBJ1-1	TRBD1	TRBV11-3	15	-	CASSLGQGVNTEAFF	TGTGCCAGCAGCTTAGGGCAGGGGGTGAACACTGAAGCTTTCTTT
TRBJ1-6	TRBD1	TRBV6-1	15	-	CASSQTGAPGSPLHF	TGTGCCAGCAGTCAAACAGGGGCCCCTGGTTCACCCCTCCACTTT
TRBJ2-1	TRBD2	TRBV11-1	15	-	CASSLGGSSYNEQFF	TGTGCCAGCAGCTTGGGAGGGAGCTCCTACAATGAGCAGTTCTTC
TRBJ2-7	TRBD2	TRBV30	15	-	CAWSAGASGIHEQYF	TGTGCCTGGAGTGCGGGGGCTAGCGGGATCCACGAGCAGTACTTC
TRBJ2-2	-	TRBV6-6	15	-	CASSESGWDTGELFF	TGTGCCAGCAGTGAGAGCGGGTGGGACACCGGGGAGCTGTTTTTT
TRBJ2-5	TRBD2	TRBV11-3	17	-	CASSLGSGTSDKETQYF	TGTGCCAGCAGCTTAGGGTCCGGGACTAGCGATAAAGAGACCCAGTACTTC
TRBJ1-1	-	TRBV29-1	12	once	CSGLEGVTEAFF	TGCAGCGGCCTTGAGGGGGTCACTGAAGCTTTCTTT
TRBJ1-2	TRBD1	TRBV28	15	-	CASSLRWTGGDGYTF	TGTGCCAGCAGTTTACGTTGGACAGGGGGCGATGGCTACACCTTC